The sequence of this TCR beta chain was determined in a study of T-cell memory formation after mild COVID-19. The wider study: Each donor largely had its own TCR clusters. Study conclusions and caveats: Clones from the second wave (peaking day 37) had unconfirmed SARS-CoV-2 specificity. From day 15 to 85, contracting clones were balanced between CD4 and CD8, whereas later expanders leaned toward CD4+.

This clonotype was picked up a small number of times. The antigen is not known. Libraries for TCRalpha and TCRbeta carried sample barcodes and unique molecular identifiers via 5'RACE. Via MiXCR, TCRdb re-called the 5' RACE reads, giving one row per CDR3 protein. The repertoire consists of a few hundred thousand distinct CDR3 sequences, with 15% to 20% occurring once and the leading ten covering roughly a fifth. Germline lookup yields CDR1 SQVTM and CDR2 ANQGSEA. V gave up 3 bases and J gave up 1 base, with 12 bases separating them. This CDR3 comprises 15 residues. This sequence originates from a man in his late teens or twenties who had mild COVID-19 (a few samples of this study predate the infection). Cell type and time point are not known. The chain is built from TRBV29-1 and TRBJ2-2, with D perhaps being TRBD1 or TRBD2 (5 bases each). The sequenced sample was PBMCs or a T cell subset sorted from them (not recorded which). CDR3 sequence (DNA): TGCAGCGTTGATACGGGGCGAGGGAACACCGGGGAGCTGTTTTTT. Translating gives CSVDTGRGNTGELFF.